These 15 T cell receptor beta chains originate from one sample sequenced in a study of cytomegalovirus exposure and HLA in healthy donors. The repertoire was sequenced with immunoSEQ multiplex PCR; TCRdb's copy has only in-frame clones and lacks some. The sample has more than 110,000 clones; 80% to 90% are singletons. The sample was PBMCs. The receptors shown here come from a man aged 18 to 30 in good health and CMV-seronegative.

The rearrangement joins TRBV5-1 to TRBJ2-5; TRBD2 might be the D (5 bases). V was shortened by 0 bases and J by 2 bases, with 11 bases between the two germline ends. Germline CDR1 and CDR2: SGHRS and YFSETQ. The CDR3 contains 15 residues. The CDR3 DNA follows: TGCGCCAGCAGCTTGGTGTCGGGGAGTCAAGAGACCCAGTACTTC. This sequence encodes CASSLVSGSQETQYF.

V gene TRBV5-1 combines with J gene TRBJ2-2; D is perhaps TRBD1 (6 bases). V was cut by 3 bases and J by 4 bases, with 16 bases left in between. Looked up from germline, CDR1 is SGHRS and CDR2 is YFSETQ. The CDR3 has 16 residues. CDR3 amino acids: CASSWTVTTVTGELFF. The CDR3 nucleotides are TGCGCCAGCAGCTGGACAGTTACCACCGTCACCGGGGAGCTGTTTTTT.

The J gene is TRBJ2-1, the V gene TRBV7-2; 10 nucleotides align to TRBD2. This CDR3 contains 16 residues. CDR1 and CDR2 (germline): SGHTA, FQGNSA. The V segment lost 5 bases and the J segment 7 bases; nucleotides outside the gene matches: 11. CDR3 sequence (DNA): TGTGCCAGCAGCCCGGGCGGACAAGCGGGGGGGAATGAGCAGTTCTTC. Encoded protein: CASSPGGQAGGNEQFF. Complete variable domain (other parts from reference TRBV7-2 and TRBJ2-1): GAGVSQSPSNKVTEKGKDVELRCDPISGHTALYWYRQSLGQGLEFLIYFQGNSAPDKSGLPSDRFSAERTGGSVSTLTIQRTQQEDSAVYLCASSPGGQAGGNEQFFGPGTRLTVL.

Only one count was recorded for this clone. The chain recombines TRBV28 with TRBJ2-1; 7 positions agree with TRBD1. Germline CDR1 is MDHEN and CDR2 is SYDVKM. Unmatched junction bases numbered 8, after V lost 6 bases and J lost 0 bases. This CDR3 region has 16 residues. CDR3 region: CASSPGTVSSYNEQFF. The CDR3 nucleotides read TGTGCCAGCAGCCCCGGGACAGTGAGCTCCTACAATGAGCAGTTCTTC.

This chain uses TRBV6-6 with TRBJ2-1; D gene ambiguous. The CDR3 sequence is 14 residues long. The ends were cut back, 7 bases at V and 8 bases at J, with 18 bases in the middle. Germline CDR1 is MNHNY and CDR2 is SVGAGI (reference sequence). CDR3 DNA sequence: TGTGCCAGCACCGAGGTTACCTCTATGGATGAGCAGTTCTTC. Translating it yields CASTEVTSMDEQFF.

This chain connects TRBV4-1 to TRBJ1-2; 7 nucleotides agree with TRBD1. The V gene's germline CDR1 is MGHRA and CDR2 YSYEKL. The CDR3 covers 16 residues. Trimming removed 2 bases from V and 6 bases from J; junction bases left unmatched: 12. The CDR3 DNA follows: TGCGCCAGCAGCCAAACCGGGACAGCTTTTCGGAATGGCTACACCTTC. Its translation is CASSQTGTAFRNGYTF.

The chain links TRBV5-4 to TRBJ2-5; D is perhaps TRBD1 (6 bases). The CDR3 is made up of 14 amino acids. Trimming took off 3 bases at V and 1 base at J, with 10 bases between the two ends. Germline CDR1 reads SGHNT; CDR2 reads YYREEE (reference sequence). CDR3 loop: CASSSSGAQETQYF. The CDR3 nucleotides read TGTGCCAGCAGCTCCTCAGGGGCCCAAGAGACCCAGTACTTC.

This chain uses TRBV15 with TRBJ2-1; D call uncertain. Germline V gives CDR1 LNHNV, CDR2 YYDKDF (reference sequence). Trimming removed 4 bases at V and 9 bases at J, with 22 bases between. CDR3 length: 16 residues. This CDR3 reads CATSKAPPGVESEQFF. Written as DNA, the CDR3 is TGTGCCACCAGCAAGGCCCCCCCGGGTGTCGAAAGTGAGCAGTTCTTC.

The chain combines TRBV15 with TRBJ2-5, with 7 nucleotides matching TRBD2. Germline V gene lookup returns CDR1 LNHNV and CDR2 YYDKDF (reference sequence). CDR3 length equals 14 residues. Trimming removed 6 bases from V and 4 bases from J; junction bases left unmatched: 8. As DNA, the CDR3 is TGTGCCACCAGGACTAGTGGGGAGGGAGAGACCCAGTACTTC. As protein: CATRTSGEGETQYF.

V gene TRBV27 combines with J gene TRBJ2-7; 9 positions match TRBD2. The CDR3 spans 18 residues. Germline-derived CDR1 and CDR2 are MNHEY and SMNVEV (reference sequence). After removal of 5 bases from V and 2 bases from J, the junction contained 16 bases not matched to a gene. For the CDR3, the DNA is TGTGCCAGCAGTCCCCGACTCCACCCCAGCGGGGGGCCCTACGAGCAGTACTTC. It encodes CASSPRLHPSGGPYEQYF.

The CDR3 reads CASSTQGYEQYF. The CDR3 region has the DNA TGCGCCAGCAGCACCCAGGGCTACGAGCAGTACTTC. The V gene is TRBV5-1, the J gene TRBJ2-7; TRBD1 might be the D (5 bases). V gave up 4 bases and J gave up 3 bases, with 8 bases separating them. CDR1 and CDR2 (germline): SGHRS, YFSETQ. The CDR3 loop spans 12 amino acids.

The chain combines TRBV15 with TRBJ1-4, with D maybe TRBD1 (6 bases). The CDR3 is made up of 13 amino acids. Trimming took 0 bases from V and 13 from J, leaving 12 bases between them. Germline CDR1 and CDR2: LNHNV and YYDKDF (reference sequence). The DNA of the CDR3 is TGTGCCACCAGCAGAGACCAGGCACAGGGACTGTTTTTT. Its protein is CATSRDQAQGLFF.

This clone came up once. The chain is built from TRBV7-9 and TRBJ2-3, with no clear D. Per germline, CDR1 SEHNR and CDR2 FQNEAQ (reference sequence). This CDR3 comprises 11 residues. Trimming shortened V by 4 bases and J by 5 bases, and 4 bases separated the two germline ends. The CDR3 coding sequence is TGTGCCAGCAGCTCACAAGATACGCAGTATTTT. Its protein product is CASSSQDTQYF.

V usage is TRBV6-1 and J usage is TRBJ1-2; perhaps TRBD1 as D (5 bases). Germline CDR1 MNHNS, CDR2 SASEGT. The germline V and J ends were trimmed by 5 bases and 2 bases, with 12 bases remaining between them. The CDR3 has 14 residues. The CDR3 DNA reads TGTGCCAGCAGTCTAGGGGTCAGCAACTATGGCTACACCTTC. Translating it yields CASSLGVSNYGYTF.

V and J are TRBV7-8 and TRBJ2-6, with TRBD1 matching over 9 bases. Germline lookup yields CDR1 SGHVS and CDR2 FQNEAQ. The CDR3 runs to 17 residues. Losses at the gene ends were 5 bases for V and 0 bases for J; bases not matched to a gene: 5. CDR3 nucleotide sequence: TGTGCCAGCAGCGGGGGGGACAGGGTCTCTGGGGCCAACGTCCTGACTTTC. Translation gives CASSGGDRVSGANVLTF. Complete variable domain (other parts from reference TRBV7-8 and TRBJ2-6): GAGVSQSPRYKVAKRGQDVALRCDPISGHVSLFWYQQALGQGPEFLTYFQNEAQLDKSGLPSDRFFAERPEGSVSTLKIQRTQQEDSAVYLCASSGGDRVSGANVLTFGAGSRLTVL.